This TCR beta chain was identified in a study of CD8 T cells in ankylosing spondylitis. Per the germline V gene, CDR1 is SGHDT and CDR2 is YYEEEE. Trimming took 5 bases from V and 7 from J; bases not matched to a gene: 23. This CDR3 is built from 19 residues. Study-wide results and limits: The disease-linked clones had a CD8+ phenotype and low blood frequencies. In ankylosing spondylitis patients, matched synovial fluid reportedly showed significant enrichment of disease-linked clones.

With molecular barcodes, quantitative 5'-RACE was used to make the TCR beta libraries. TCRdb itself ran the 5' RACE reads through MiXCR, one entry per CDR3 protein. The sample records more than 250,000 distinct CDR3 sequences, under 14% being singletons. This clonotype showed up just a few times. The antigen remains undetermined. The sequenced sample was blood, either unsorted or a sorted T cell fraction (not recorded which). The chain is built from TRBV5-6 and TRBJ2-1; 8 bases line up with TRBD2. The receptor comes from a female donor with ankylosing spondylitis or in good health (not recorded which). The CDR3 region has the DNA TGTGCCAGCAGGCTCCGAGCTCCCGGAACAGCGGGAGTATCAAATGAGCAGTTCTTC. It encodes CASRLRAPGTAGVSNEQFF.